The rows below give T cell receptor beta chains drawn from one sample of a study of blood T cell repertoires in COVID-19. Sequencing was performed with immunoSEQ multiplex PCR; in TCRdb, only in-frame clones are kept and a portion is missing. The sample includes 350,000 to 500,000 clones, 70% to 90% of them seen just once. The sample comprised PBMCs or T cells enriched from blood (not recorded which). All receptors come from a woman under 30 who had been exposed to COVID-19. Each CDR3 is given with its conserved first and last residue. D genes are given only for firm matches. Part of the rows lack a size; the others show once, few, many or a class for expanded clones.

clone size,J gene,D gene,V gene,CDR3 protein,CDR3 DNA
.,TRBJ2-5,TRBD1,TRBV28,CASSNASWRRDRAKETQYF,TGTGCCAGCAGCAACGCCTCTTGGAGGCGGGACAGGGCAAAAGAGACCCAGTACTTC
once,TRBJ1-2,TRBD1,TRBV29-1,CSVAGQVRYGYTF,TGCAGCGTGGCCGGACAGGTCCGCTATGGCTACACCTTC
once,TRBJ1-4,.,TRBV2,CASSGQGRNEKLFF,TGTGCCAGCAGTGGTCAGGGCCGTAATGAAAAACTGTTTTTT
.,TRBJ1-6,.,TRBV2,CASRGHLDNSPLHF,TGTGCCAGCAGGGGACACCTAGATAATTCACCCCTCCACTTT
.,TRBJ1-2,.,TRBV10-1,CASSEGGRLNYGYTF,TGCGCCAGCAGTGAGGGCGGTAGACTCAACTATGGCTACACCTTC
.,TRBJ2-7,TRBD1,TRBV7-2,CASSPRRQGAYEQYF,TGTGCCAGCAGCCCACGCCGGCAGGGGGCCTACGAGCAGTACTTC
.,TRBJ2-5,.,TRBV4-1,CASSPWTGNMAETQYF,TGCGCCAGCAGCCCCTGGACTGGCAACATGGCGGAGACCCAGTACTTC
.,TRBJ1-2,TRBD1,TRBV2,CASDRDRVRGYTF,TGTGCCAGCGACCGGGACAGGGTCAGGGGCTACACCTTC
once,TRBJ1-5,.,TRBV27,CASSPTGSNNQPQHF,TGTGCCAGCAGTCCTACGGGGAGCAACAATCAGCCCCAGCATTTT
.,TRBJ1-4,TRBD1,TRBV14,CASRGTANEKLFF,TGTGCCAGCAGGGGGACAGCTAATGAAAAACTGTTTTTT
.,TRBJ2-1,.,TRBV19,CASSIFPNGNEQFF,TGTGCCAGTAGTATATTCCCCAACGGGAATGAGCAGTTCTTC
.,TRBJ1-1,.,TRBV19,CASSDRGLNTEAFF,TGTGCCAGTAGCGACCGGGGACTTAACACTGAAGCTTTCTTT
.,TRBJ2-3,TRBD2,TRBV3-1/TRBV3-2,CASSRSGSSTDTQYF,TGTGCCAGCAGCCGTAGCGGGTCTAGCACAGATACGCAGTATTTT
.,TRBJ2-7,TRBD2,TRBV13,CASSLEGLAGDYEQYF,TGTGCCAGCAGCTTAGAGGGACTAGCGGGGGACTACGAGCAGTACTTC
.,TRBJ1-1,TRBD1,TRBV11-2,CASSLRGPQTEAFF,TGTGCCAGCAGCCTCAGGGGGCCCCAGACTGAAGCTTTCTTT
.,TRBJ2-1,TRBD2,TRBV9,CASSAVGLAGGVYNEQFF,TGTGCCAGCAGCGCCGTGGGACTAGCGGGAGGTGTCTACAATGAGCAGTTCTTC
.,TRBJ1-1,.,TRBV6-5,CASSYVPGLRTEAFF,TGTGCCAGCAGTTACGTTCCGGGGTTACGAACTGAAGCTTTCTTT
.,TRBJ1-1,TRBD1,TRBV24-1,CATSEGGHTEAFF,TGTGCCACCAGTGAAGGGGGCCACACTGAAGCTTTCTTT
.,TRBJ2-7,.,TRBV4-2,CASTGALDEQYF,TGTGCCAGCACCGGGGCTCTAGACGAGCAGTACTTC
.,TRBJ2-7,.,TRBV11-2,CASSLGTNSYEQYF,TGTGCCAGCAGCTTAGGGACTAACTCCTACGAGCAGTACTTC
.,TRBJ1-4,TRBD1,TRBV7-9,CASSLGQGAGNEKLFF,TGTGCCAGCAGCTTAGGACAGGGGGCGGGAAATGAAAAACTGTTTTTT
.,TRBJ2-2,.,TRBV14,CASSARTGPGDTGELFF,TGTGCCAGCAGCGCCCGTACGGGTCCGGGGGACACCGGGGAGCTGTTTTTT
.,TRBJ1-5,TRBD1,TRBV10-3,CAISVQGSGQPQHF,TGTGCCATCAGTGTACAGGGGTCGGGACAGCCCCAGCATTTT
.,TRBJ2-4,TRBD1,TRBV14,CASSQRDRGMNIQYF,TGTGCCAGCAGCCAACGGGACAGGGGGATGAACATTCAGTACTTC
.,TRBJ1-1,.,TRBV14,CASSRGGRNTEAFF,TGTGCCAGCAGCCGCGGGGGGAGGAACACTGAAGCTTTCTTT
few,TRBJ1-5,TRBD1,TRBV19,CASTPDRASNQPQHF,TGTGCCAGTACCCCGGACAGGGCTAGCAATCAGCCCCAGCATTTT
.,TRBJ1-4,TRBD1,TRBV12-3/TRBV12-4,CASGQALGEKLFF,TGTGCCAGCGGACAGGCTCTGGGTGAAAAACTGTTTTTT
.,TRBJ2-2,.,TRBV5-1,CASSPRSSNTGELFF,TGCGCCAGCAGCCCGCGATCGTCGAACACCGGGGAGCTGTTTTTT
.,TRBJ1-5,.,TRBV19,CASSIEQVNQPQHF,TGTGCCAGTAGTATCGAACAGGTAAATCAGCCCCAGCATTTT
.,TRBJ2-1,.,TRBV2,CASSEEGTSYNEQFF,TGTGCCAGCAGTGAGGAGGGGACCTCCTACAATGAGCAGTTCTTC
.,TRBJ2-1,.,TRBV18,CASSLSWLNEQFF,TGTGCCAGCTCCCTGTCGTGGCTGAATGAGCAGTTCTTC
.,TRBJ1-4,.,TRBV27,CASSLEGLANEKLFF,TGTGCCAGCAGTTTAGAGGGATTGGCTAATGAAAAACTGTTTTTT
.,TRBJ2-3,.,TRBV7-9,CASSLVETLPSYF,TGTGCCAGCAGCTTAGTTGAGACTTTGCCGTCTTATTTT
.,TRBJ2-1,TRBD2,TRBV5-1,CASSLGSAGVYNEQFF,TGCGCCAGCAGCTTGGGTTCGGCGGGAGTATACAATGAGCAGTTCTTC
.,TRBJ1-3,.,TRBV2,CASSFPGSGDTIYF,TGTGCCAGCAGCTTTCCAGGGTCTGGGGACACCATATATTTT
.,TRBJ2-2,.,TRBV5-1,CASSPDSRQNTGELFF,TGCGCCAGCAGCCCGGACAGCAGACAAAACACCGGGGAGCTGTTTTTT
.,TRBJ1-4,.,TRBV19,CASRRRGPKEKLFF,TGTGCCAGTAGAAGGCGGGGGCCGAAGGAAAAACTGTTTTTT
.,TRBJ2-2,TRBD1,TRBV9,CASSVAGTDTGELFF,TGTGCCAGCAGCGTAGCAGGGACAGACACCGGGGAGCTGTTTTTT
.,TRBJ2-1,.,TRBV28,CASSLLSLSSYNEQFF,TGTGCCAGCAGTTTATTATCCCTCAGCTCCTACAATGAGCAGTTCTTC
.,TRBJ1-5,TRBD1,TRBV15,CATSRGDSNQPQHF,TGTGCCACCAGCAGAGGGGACAGTAATCAGCCCCAGCATTTT
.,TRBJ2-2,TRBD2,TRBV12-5,CASGLAGGTGELFF,TGTGCTAGTGGTTTGGCGGGGGGAACCGGGGAGCTGTTTTTT
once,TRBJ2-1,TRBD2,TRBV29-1,CSVVASGRGEQFF,TGCAGCGTTGTGGCTAGCGGGAGGGGAGAGCAGTTCTTC
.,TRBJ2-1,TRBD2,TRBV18,CASSFGTSGSSYNEQFF,TGTGCCAGCTCATTCGGGACTAGCGGTAGCTCCTACAATGAGCAGTTCTTC
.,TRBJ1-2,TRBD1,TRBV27,CASRTGGLGYTF,TGTGCCAGCAGGACAGGGGGCTTAGGCTACACCTTC
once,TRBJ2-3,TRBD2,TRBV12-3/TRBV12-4,CASSPGGPLAYF,TGTGCCAGCAGCCCGGGAGGGCCCCTGGCGTATTTT
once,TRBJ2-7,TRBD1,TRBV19,CASSAYRTGASYEQYF,TGTGCCAGTAGTGCCTATAGGACAGGGGCCTCCTACGAGCAGTACTTC
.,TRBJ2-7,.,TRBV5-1,CASSLWAGPSEQYF,TGCGCCAGCAGCTTGTGGGCAGGGCCGTCAGAGCAGTACTTC
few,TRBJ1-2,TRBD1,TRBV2,CASIPGQGAYGYTF,TGTGCCAGCATACCGGGACAGGGGGCCTATGGCTACACCTTC
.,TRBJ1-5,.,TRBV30,CAWSYRSAPYSNQPQHF,TGTGCCTGGAGTTACAGGTCCGCACCCTATAGCAATCAGCCCCAGCATTTT
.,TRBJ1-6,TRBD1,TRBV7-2,CASRLGDRGYNSPLHF,TGTGCCAGCAGGCTAGGGGACAGGGGCTATAATTCACCCCTCCACTTT
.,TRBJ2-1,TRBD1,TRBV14,CASSSGQGAPRGNYNEQFF,TGTGCCAGCAGCTCGGGACAGGGGGCGCCCCGGGGTAACTACAATGAGCAGTTCTTC
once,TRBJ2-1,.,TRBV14,CASSQELRGIDEQFF,TGTGCCAGCAGCCAAGAATTGAGAGGGATTGATGAGCAGTTCTTC